This T cell receptor beta chain originates from a study of identical twins. Study outcomes and limitations: Alpha sequences out of frame and shared by twins had excess low generation probability. Beta out-of-frame sequences showed weaker excess twin sharing.

This clonotype was counted ten times or more. What it binds is not known. A single record per CDR3 protein comes from TCRdb applying MiXCR to the 5' RACE reads. The table lists 450,000 or so distinct CDR3 sequences, roughly an eighth of them singletons. Germline V gives CDR1 SQVTM, CDR2 ANQGSEA. V lost 7 bases and J 7 bases, leaving 8 bases between the germline ends. The CDR3 is made up of 10 amino acids. These data were likewise used in another study, on yellow fever vaccine responses in identical twins.

The receptor was derived from a woman aged 18-29 years in good health. The source material was CD4+ T cells sorted from blood. This chain connects TRBV29-1 to TRBJ2-1; D gene ambiguous. DNA of the CDR3: TGCAGCGCCCTCAGAAATGAGCAGTTCTTC. It translates to CSALRNEQFF.